Shown below are 15 T cell receptor beta chains from a single sample sequenced in a study of graft-versus-host responses after intestinal transplantation. These TCRs are of unknown antigen specificity. Here immunoSEQ multiplex PCR was the method, and the copy in TCRdb shows in-frame clones only, minus some. The sample includes about 120,000 clones, 85% to 95% of them seen just once. The sequencing here drew on unstimulated CD8+ T cells sorted from spleen or lymph node cells, taken before intestinal transplant. The receptor source for this set is a human donor who received an intestinal transplant.

The CDR3 region has the DNA TGTGCCAGCAGCGTGGCGGGCTCCTACAATGAGCAGTTCTTC. It specifies CASSVAGSYNEQFF. This chain joins TRBV27 and TRBJ2-1, with D tentatively TRBD2 (5 bases). The CDR3 is made up of 14 amino acids. Germline V gene sequence: CDR1 MNHEY, CDR2 SMNVEV (reference sequence). V was clipped by 6 bases and J by 0 bases, with 9 bases between them.

The V call is TRBV19, the J call TRBJ2-1; possible D gene TRBD2, 6 bases. The germline gives CDR1 LNHDA, CDR2 SQIVND (reference sequence). V shed 1 base and J shed 3 bases, with 10 bases lying between them. This CDR3 is 15 amino acids long. CDR3 nucleotides: TGTGCCAGTAGTATAGGTTCGGGGGTCTACAATGAGCAGTTCTTC. It encodes CASSIGSGVYNEQFF.

The chain links TRBV9 to TRBJ1-3; D is unclear. The CDR3 runs to 16 residues. CDR1 is SGDLS and CDR2 is YYNGEE in the germline V gene. The V end was cut by 0 bases, the J end by 2 bases, with 12 bases between. The CDR3 is CASSVVSDSAGNTIYF. The CDR3 DNA reads TGTGCCAGCAGCGTAGTCTCGGATAGTGCTGGAAACACCATATATTTT.

The genes are TRBV9 and TRBJ2-1; D remains unclear. Looked up from germline, CDR1 is SGDLS and CDR2 is YYNGEE. V was pared by 3 bases and J by 5 bases, with 3 bases between. This CDR3 contains 11 residues. The CDR3 bases are TGTGCCAGCAGCGCGGACAATGAGCAGTTCTTC. This codes for CASSADNEQFF.

The V gene is TRBV28, the J gene TRBJ2-1; 12 bases align to TRBD2. The CDR3 has 14 residues. J lost 10 bases, V lost 8 bases, and 9 bases had no gene match. The V gene's germline CDR1 is MDHEN and CDR2 SYDVKM. The CDR3 DNA is TGTGCCAGCGTTCTAGCGGGAGGGCCTGTCGAGCAGTTCTTC. This encodes CASVLAGGPVEQFF.

J is TRBJ2-7 and V is TRBV5-5; TRBD2 matches at 8 bases. Germline V gene data show CDR1 as SGHKS and CDR2 as YYEKEE (reference sequence). Unmatched junction bases numbered 6, after V lost 1 base and J lost 6 bases. CDR3 length: 14 residues. The CDR3 DNA reads TGTGCCAGCAGCTTGAAGCGGGAGTACTCCGAGCAGTACTTC. This codes for CASSLKREYSEQYF. The entire variable domain, with the rest obtained from reference TRBV5-5 and TRBJ2-7, is as follows: DAGVTQSPTHLIKTRGQQVTLRCSPISGHKSVSWYQQVLGQGPQFIFQYYEKEERGRGNFPDRFSARQFPNYSSELNVNALLLGDSALYLCASSLKREYSEQYFGPGTRLTVT.

The chain has TRBV9 and TRBJ2-7, with 7 bases that match TRBD1. Losses at the gene ends were 3 bases for V and 2 bases for J; bases not matched to a gene: 5. The CDR3 has 14 amino acids. In germline, CDR1 is SGDLS, CDR2 YYNGEE. The CDR3 DNA is TGTGCCAGCAGCGGACGGGACAGCCCCTACGAGCAGTACTTC. Residues: CASSGRDSPYEQYF.

The chain is built from TRBV7-8 and TRBJ2-3; no clear D gene. CDR3 length equals 11 residues. Trimming removed 4 bases from V and 2 bases from J, with 1 base in between. The V gene's germline CDR1 is SGHVS and CDR2 FQNEAQ. The CDR3 here is CASSSTDTQYF. CDR3 DNA sequence: TGTGCCAGCAGCTCCACAGATACGCAGTATTTT.

The chain combines TRBV16 with TRBJ2-1; TRBD2 might be the D (5 bases). V lost 2 bases to trimming and J lost 12 bases, with 14 bases between them. CDR3 length equals 13 residues. From germline, CDR1 is KGHSY and CDR2 FQNENV. CDR3 region: CASSQETLGGQFF. DNA of the CDR3: TGTGCCAGCAGCCAAGAAACCCTAGGAGGGCAGTTCTTC.

This chain links TRBV7-9 with TRBJ2-1; D unresolved. CDR1 SEHNR and CDR2 FQNEAQ come from the germline V gene (reference sequence). V gave up 1 base and J gave up 8 bases, with 6 bases separating them. This CDR3 has 12 residues. The DNA of the CDR3 is TGTGCCAGCAGCTTAGGCTGGGATGAGCAGTTCTTC. This gives the protein CASSLGWDEQFF.

A remark on this clone: The junction departs from the called germline gene at one end, perhaps through a read error. Other DNA sequences in this specimen translate into the identical CDR3. J is TRBJ2-5 and V is TRBV28; a weak D match, TRBD1 (7 bases). Germline CDR1 reads MDHEN; CDR2 reads SYDVKM. The CDR3 contains 14 residues. CDR3 sequence: CASSLSQGGETQYF. In DNA, the CDR3 is TGTGCCAGCAGTTTATCTCAGGGGGGAGAGACTCAGTACTTC. Full variable domain (outside the CDR3, taken from reference TRBV28 and TRBJ2-5): DVKVTQSSRYLVKRTGEKVFLECVQDMDHENMFWYRQDPGLGLRLIYFSYDVKMKEKGDIPEGYSVSREKKERFSLILESASTNQTSMYLCASSLSQGGETQYFGPGTRLLVL.

V usage is TRBV29-1 and J usage is TRBJ2-7; D perhaps matches TRBD2 (5 bases). The CDR3 contains 13 residues. Germline CDR1 is SQVTM and CDR2 is ANQGSEA. The CDR3 bases are TGCAGACTTCTTCCGACTAATATTTACGAGCAGTACTTC. Translating it yields CRLLPTNIYEQYF.

This CDR3 reads CASSLAGSSYEQYF. Written as DNA, the CDR3 is TGTGCCAGCAGCTTGGCAGGGTCTTCCTACGAGCAGTACTTC. This chain joins TRBV5-6 and TRBJ2-7; D is perhaps TRBD1 (5 bases). V lost 0 bases and J lost 1, with 8 bases in between. Germline lookup yields CDR1 SGHDT and CDR2 YYEEEE. The CDR3 totals 14 residues.

The chain carries TRBV19 and TRBJ2-2; D is possibly TRBD1 (5 bases). CDR1 and CDR2 from the germline V gene are LNHDA and SQIVND (reference sequence). CDR3 length: 15 residues. V shed 6 bases and J shed 7 bases, with 18 bases lying between them. The CDR3 DNA is TGTGCCAGTAGGAGCAGGGTAACTATCGACGGGGAGCTGTTTTTT. Translating it yields CASRSRVTIDGELFF.

This clone was picked up one time. The chain uses TRBV7-6 and TRBJ1-1; 7 bases agree with TRBD1. The CDR3 spans 13 residues. Germline V lookup: CDR1 SGHVS, CDR2 FNYEAQ. The trim removed 5 bases at V and 4 bases at J, leaving 4 bases unmatched. In DNA, the CDR3 is TGTGCCAGCAGCCCCCACAGGGGCACTGAAGCTTTCTTT. Translating gives CASSPHRGTEAFF. Supplemented by reference TRBV7-6 and TRBJ1-1, the full variable domain reads GAGVSQSPRYKVTKRGQDVALRCDPISGHVSLYWYRQALGQGPEFLTYFNYEAQQDKSGLPNDRFSAERPEGSISTLTIQRTEQRDSAMYRCASSPHRGTEAFFGQGTRLTVV.